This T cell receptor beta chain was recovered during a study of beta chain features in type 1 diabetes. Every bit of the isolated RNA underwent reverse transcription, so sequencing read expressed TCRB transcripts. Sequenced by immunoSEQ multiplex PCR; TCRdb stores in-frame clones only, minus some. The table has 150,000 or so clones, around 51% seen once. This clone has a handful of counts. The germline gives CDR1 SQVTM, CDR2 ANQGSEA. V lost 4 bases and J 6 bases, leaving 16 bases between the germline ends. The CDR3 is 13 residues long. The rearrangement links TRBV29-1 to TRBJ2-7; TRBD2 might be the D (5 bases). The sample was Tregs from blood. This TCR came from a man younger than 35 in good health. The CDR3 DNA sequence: TGCAGCGTTGGGAGGACTCTAAACGCCGAGCAGTACTTC. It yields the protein CSVGRTLNAEQYF.